One and the same sample provided the 20 T cell receptor beta chains below, sequenced in a study of T-cell reconstitution after alpha-beta-depleted transplantation in children. The authors prepared the TCRbeta library with unique molecular identifiers. Using its own MiXCR run on the PCR reads, TCRdb lists one record per CDR3 protein. The sample has approximately 640,000 distinct CDR3 sequences; approximately 16% are singletons. This sample comprised PBMCs from the stem cell graft donor, obtained from the stem cell graft. The receptors here all came from a human donor who donated a stem cell graft to a child with acute myeloid leukemia.

The genes are TRBV6-5 and TRBJ1-1; D may be TRBD1 (5 bases). The CDR3 covers 13 residues. V was clipped by 2 bases and J by 5 bases, with 9 bases between them. Germline CDR1 is MNHEY and CDR2 is SVGAGI. The DNA of the CDR3 is TGTGCCAGCAGTTACGGTGGGGCAACTGAAGCTTTCTTT. It encodes CASSYGGATEAFF.

This clonotype was found a few times. The V call is TRBV12-3 or TRBV12-4, the J call TRBJ2-5, with TRBD1 as a possible D gene (6 bases). Trimming took off 6 bases at V and 12 bases at J, with 23 bases between the two ends. The CDR3 covers 14 residues. The CDR3 here is CASSPGPSGTSEYF. CDR3 DNA sequence: TGTGCCAGCAGCCCAGGGCCCTCCGGGACATCAGAGTACTTC.

The sample holds many counts of this clonotype. J is TRBJ1-6 and V is TRBV5-5; unclear D gene. Trimming removed 2 bases from V and 10 bases from J, with 16 bases in between. From germline, CDR1 is SGHKS and CDR2 YYEKEE (reference sequence). The CDR3 covers 15 residues. The CDR3 loop is CASSFTQSFRSPLHF. The CDR3 DNA sequence: TGTGCCAGCAGCTTTACACAGTCTTTTCGATCACCCCTCCACTTT. The variable domain in full, completed from reference TRBV5-5 and TRBJ1-6, reads DAGVTQSPTHLIKTRGQQVTLRCSPISGHKSVSWYQQVLGQGPQFIFQYYEKEERGRGNFPDRFSARQFPNYSSELNVNALLLGDSALYLCASSFTQSFRSPLHFGNGTRLTVT.

The genes are TRBV7-2 and TRBJ1-2, with D uncertain. This CDR3 contains 15 residues. V gave up 6 bases and J gave up 0 bases, with 14 bases separating them. Per germline, CDR1 SGHTA and CDR2 FQGNSA. CDR3 sequence: CASSPDPITNYGYTF. CDR3 in DNA: TGTGCCAGCAGTCCGGACCCCATTACTAACTATGGCTACACCTTC.

The chain recombines TRBV7-9 with TRBJ2-3; D ambiguous. V gave up 6 bases and J gave up 0 bases, with 7 bases separating them. The germline CDR1 and CDR2 sequences are SEHNR and FQNEAQ (reference sequence). This CDR3 region has 13 residues. The CDR3: CASRIPSTDTQYF. The CDR3 region has the DNA TGTGCCAGCAGAATCCCTAGCACAGATACGCAGTATTTT. The complete variable domain, with remaining parts taken from reference TRBV7-9 and TRBJ2-3, reads DTGVSQNPRHKITKRGQNVTFRCDPISEHNRLYWYRQTLGQGPEFLTYFQNEAQLEKSRLLSDRFSAERPKGSFSTLEIQRTEQGDSAMYLCASRIPSTDTQYFGPGTRLTVL.

Only one count was recorded for this clonotype. A much larger clone differs from this one at a single base, so this may be a read error. The gene calls are TRBV20-1 and TRBJ1-1; D may be TRBD1 (6 bases). The CDR3 has 15 residues. Looked up from germline, CDR1 is DFQATT and CDR2 is SNEGSKA (reference sequence). CDR3 loop: CSARDPTGTGTEAIF. The DNA of the CDR3 is TGCAGTGCTAGAGATCCCACAGGGACGGGCACTGAAGCTATCTTT.

This clonotype was picked up many times. Compared with germline, one end of the junction differs, possibly owing to a read error. V is TRBV7-2 and J is TRBJ2-7; D is unclear. Germline V gene lookup returns CDR1 SGHTA and CDR2 FQGNSA. The CDR3 loop spans 12 amino acids. CDR3 bases: TGCGCCAGCAGCTTGAACAGCTACGAGCAGTACTTC. Protein sequence: CASSLNSYEQYF.

Only a few counts were recorded for this clonotype. The chain couples TRBV10-3 to TRBJ2-5; 8 nucleotides align to TRBD1. V lost 3 bases and J lost 3; bases outside the gene matches: 6. CDR3 length: 15 residues. Germline V gene data show CDR1 as ENHRY and CDR2 as SYGVKD. CDR3 nucleotide sequence: TGTGCCATCAGTGAAAAGGACAGGGCTGAAGAGACCCAGTACTTC. Residues: CAISEKDRAEETQYF.

The chain recombines TRBV10-3 with TRBJ2-3; tentatively, D is TRBD1 (7 bases). CDR3 length equals 17 residues. V was shortened by 0 bases and J by 0 bases, with 13 bases between the two germline ends. Looked up from germline, CDR1 is ENHRY and CDR2 is SYGVKD. Written as DNA, the CDR3 is TGTGCCATCAGTGAGTCGATGACAGGGACTAGCACAGATACGCAGTATTTT. Residues: CAISESMTGTSTDTQYF.

This clonotype was detected only a few times. The chain has TRBV24-1 and TRBJ2-7, with 8 nucleotides matching TRBD1. Germline V gives CDR1 KGHDR, CDR2 SFDVKD. This CDR3 is built from 10 residues. The CDR3 nucleotides read TGTGATACAGGGGGCTACGAGCAGTACTTC. Translating gives CDTGGYEQYF.

This clonotype has at least ten counts. J is TRBJ2-3 and V is TRBV20-1; TRBD1 matches 7 bases. The CDR3 runs to 16 residues. Germline CDR1 DFQATT, CDR2 SNEGSKA (reference sequence). The junction had 13 bases not matched to a gene; V was cut back by 3 bases and J by 4 bases. CDR3 in amino acids: CSARKKDRPRPDTQYF. Written as DNA, the CDR3 is TGCAGTGCTAGGAAAAAGGACAGGCCCCGGCCAGATACGCAGTATTTT.

This clonotype has a count of ten or more. The chain joins TRBV10-3 to TRBJ2-7, with TRBD2 matching 7 bases. Germline values: CDR1 ENHRY, CDR2 SYGVKD. The CDR3 is made up of 13 amino acids. After removal of 8 bases from V and 3 bases from J, the junction contained 7 bases not matched to a gene. CDR3 loop: CAISDRGDYEQYV. In nucleotides, the CDR3 is TGTGCCATCTCCGATCGGGGGGACTACGAGCAGTACGTC.

V and J are TRBV5-1 and TRBJ2-2, with a possible D match to TRBD1 (6 bases). From germline, CDR1 is SGHRS and CDR2 YFSETQ. The V end lost 2 bases, the J end lost 7 bases, and 15 bases lay between the germline ends. There are 15 residues in the CDR3. The CDR3 is CASSFRDKGFGELFF. The DNA for the CDR3 is TGCGCCAGCAGCTTCCGGGACAAAGGATTCGGGGAGCTGTTTTTT. The full variable domain, in which reference TRBV5-1 and TRBJ2-2 provide the parts outside the CDR3, is KAGVTQTPRYLIKTRGQQVTLSCSPISGHRSVSWYQQTPGQGLQFLFEYFSETQRNKGNFPGRFSGRQFSNSRSEMNVSTLELGDSALYLCASSFRDKGFGELFFGEGSRLTVL.

This chain uses TRBV25-1 with TRBJ2-4; D is undetermined. V lost 7 bases and J 2 bases, leaving 6 bases between the germline ends. The CDR3 covers 12 residues. Germline CDR1 MGHDK, CDR2 SYGVNS. CDR3 nucleotides: TGTGCCAGCAAAGAAACCAAAAACATTCAGTACTTC. It is translated as CASKETKNIQYF. Using reference TRBV25-1 and TRBJ2-4 for the parts outside the CDR3, the full variable domain is EADIYQTPRYLVIGTGKKITLECSQTMGHDKMYWYQQDPGMELHLIHYSYGVNSTEKGDLSSESTVSRIRTEHFPLTLESARPSHTSQYLCASKETKNIQYFGAGTRLSVL.

This clonotype came up many times. V gene TRBV29-1 combines with J gene TRBJ1-3; D gene unclear. Germline CDR1 reads SQVTM; CDR2 reads ANQGSEA. Trimming left V 7 bases short and J 4 bases short, with 11 bases between. CDR3 length equals 12 residues. The CDR3 spells CSAEGMGNTIYF. The CDR3 nucleotides are TGCAGCGCCGAGGGCATGGGAAACACCATATATTTT.

This clonotype was seen a few times. The chain combines TRBV5-1 with TRBJ1-1; D is unclear. V gave up 1 base and J gave up 0 bases, with 16 bases separating them. Germline CDR1 SGHRS, CDR2 YFSETQ. The CDR3 contains 17 residues. The CDR3 DNA sequence: TGCGCCAGCAGCTTGCCTTCCCCCCTAAACATGAACACTGAAGCTTTCTTT. It codes for CASSLPSPLNMNTEAFF.

The genes are TRBV15 and TRBJ2-3; unclear D gene. The germline gives CDR1 LNHNV, CDR2 YYDKDF (reference sequence). The CDR3 length is 12 residues. V lost 3 bases and J 7 bases, leaving 8 bases between the germline ends. CDR3 nucleotides: TGTGCCACCAGCAGGGACCTGAATACGCAGTATTTT. Translated, it gives CATSRDLNTQYF.

V usage is TRBV5-1 and J usage is TRBJ2-1; possible D gene TRBD1, 8 bases. The germline V and J ends were trimmed by 5 bases and 9 bases, with 24 bases remaining between them. This CDR3 region has 16 residues. CDR1 SGHRS and CDR2 YFSETQ come from the germline V gene. CDR3 nucleotides: TGCGCCAGCAGTTGGACACAGGGGGGAGGGATGGGTGAGCAGTTCTTC. Protein product: CASSWTQGGGMGEQFF.

This clonotype was counted between two and nine times. In nucleotides, the CDR3 is TGTGCCAGCAGCGCAGGGAGTAGGGATACGCAGTATTTT. Its protein is CASSAGSRDTQYF. This chain uses TRBV7-8 with TRBJ2-3; D possibly uses TRBD1 or TRBD2 (5 bases each). Trimming removed 5 bases from V and 6 bases from J, with 12 bases in between. The length of the CDR3 is 13 residues. Germline V gene data show CDR1 as SGHVS and CDR2 as FQNEAQ.

This clonotype occurred a few times. The chain combines TRBV20-1 with TRBJ2-7; 15 nucleotides align to TRBD2. The CDR3 runs to 17 residues. Germline CDR1 is DFQATT and CDR2 is SNEGSKA (reference sequence). V was clipped by 5 bases and J by 4 bases; unmatched bases: 12. The CDR3 loop is CSARGLAGGSVPYEQYF. CDR3 nucleotide sequence: TGCAGTGCTCGGGGACTAGCGGGGGGCTCGGTCCCTTACGAGCAGTACTTC.